The 6 T cell receptor beta chains listed next were all sequenced from one sample in a study of blood T cells in healthy people across ages. Alongside a J-beta primer mix, a sample-barcoded 5' primer served in a second PCR lasting about 7 to 11 cycles. TCRdb ran MiXCR on the 5' RACE reads and lists one entry per CDR3 protein. The data hold about 1.7 million distinct CDR3 sequences, with over 25% observed a single time. The sequenced sample consisted of blood. All receptors come from a woman between 25 and 40 years old in good health.

The rearrangement uses TRBV7-3 and TRBJ2-7, with D unresolved. In germline, CDR1 is SGHTA, CDR2 FQGTGA. This CDR3 is built from 15 residues. Deletions cut 3 bases from V and 2 bases from J, with 14 bases between. The CDR3 bases are TGTGCCAGCAGCTTGACTGGAAAACCTCCCTACGAGCAGTACTTC. It encodes CASSLTGKPPYEQYF.

The CDR3 DNA is TGCAGTGCTAGAGACGAGGGGTGCGAGCAGTACTTC. It codes for CSARDEGCEQYF. V is TRBV20-1 and J is TRBJ2-7, with D possibly called TRBD1 or TRBD2 (5 bases each). The V gene lost 0 bases and the J gene lost 6 bases, with 9 bases spanning the gap. The CDR3 sequence is 12 residues long. Germline V gene data show CDR1 as DFQATT and CDR2 as SNEGSKA (reference sequence).

This rearrangement joins TRBV5-6 to TRBJ1-2, with TRBD1 matching 12 bases. This CDR3 is 14 amino acids long. J was trimmed by 7 bases and V by 3 bases; bases with no gene match: 4. CDR1 and CDR2 (germline): SGHDT, YYEEEE. This CDR3 reads CASSSGQGASGYTF. CDR3 DNA: TGTGCCAGCAGCTCGGGACAGGGGGCTAGTGGCTACACCTTC. Drawing the rest from reference TRBV5-6 and TRBJ1-2, the complete variable domain is DAGVTQSPTHLIKTRGQQVTLRCSPKSGHDTVSWYQQALGQGPQFIFQYYEEEERQRGNFPDRFSGHQFPNYSSELNVNALLLGDSALYLCASSSGQGASGYTFGSGTRLTVV.

The chain is built from TRBV5-1 and TRBJ2-1, with 11 bases aligning to TRBD1. The germline gives CDR1 SGHRS, CDR2 YFSETQ. Trimming removed 4 bases from V and 10 bases from J; junction bases left unmatched: 10. This CDR3 has 15 amino acids. The DNA of the CDR3 is TGCGCCAGCAGCGCCCGGGACAGGGGGGTGGGAGAGCAGTTCTTC. As protein: CASSARDRGVGEQFF.

The chain uses TRBV6-5 and TRBJ2-1, with D perhaps being TRBD1 or TRBD2 (5 bases each). The CDR3 covers 12 residues. Trimming stripped 6 bases from V and 9 bases from J, with 12 bases between. The germline V gene encodes CDR1 MNHEY and CDR2 SVGAGI. This CDR3 reads CASSSTGGEQFF. The CDR3 DNA is TGTGCCAGCAGCTCTACTGGGGGTGAGCAGTTCTTC.

The gene calls are TRBV27 and TRBJ2-7; 8 bases line up with TRBD1. From germline, CDR1 is MNHEY and CDR2 SMNVEV (reference sequence). J gave up 0 bases and V 4 bases, and 8 bases lay outside the gene matches. This CDR3 comprises 16 residues. The CDR3 DNA sequence: TGTGCCAGCAGTTACAGGGGGGACGCATCCTCCTACGAGCAGTACTTC. It encodes CASSYRGDASSYEQYF.